This entry lists 28 T cell receptor beta chains sequenced from one sample in a study of blood T cell repertoires in COVID-19. Repertoires were generated with immunoSEQ multiplex PCR, while TCRdb's copy carries only in-frame clones and drops some. The sample shows approximately 380,000 clones, 88% of them seen only once. The sample taken for sequencing was PBMCs or T cells enriched from blood (not recorded which). All receptors derive from a woman between 18 and 30 years old who had recovered from COVID-19.

The chain uses TRBV19 and TRBJ1-5; the match to TRBD1 covers 12 bases. Germline CDR1 and CDR2: LNHDA and SQIVND (reference sequence). This CDR3 comprises 16 residues. V gave up 3 bases and J gave up 5 bases; unmatched junction bases: 5. DNA for the CDR3: TGTGCCAGTAGTATGATTGGGACAGGGGGCGATCAGCCCCAGCATTTT. Translated, it gives CASSMIGTGGDQPQHF. The variable domain in full, completed from reference TRBV19 and TRBJ1-5, reads DGGITQSPKYLFRKEGQNVTLSCEQNLNHDAMYWYRQDPGQGLRLIYYSQIVNDFQKGDIAEGYSVSREKKESFPLTVTSAQKNPTAFYLCASSMIGTGGDQPQHFGDGTRLSIL.

This chain uses TRBV5-4 with TRBJ2-7, with 7 bases identical to TRBD1. The J segment lost 0 bases and the V segment lost 2 bases, leaving 2 bases of the junction unmatched. CDR1 is SGHNT, CDR2 YYREEE, per germline (reference sequence). The CDR3 covers 14 residues. The CDR3: CASSFQGDSYEQYF. CDR3 DNA sequence: TGTGCCAGCAGCTTCCAGGGGGACTCCTACGAGCAGTACTTC. Drawing the rest from reference TRBV5-4 and TRBJ2-7, the complete variable domain is ETGVTQSPTHLIKTRGQQVTLRCSSQSGHNTVSWYQQALGQGPQFIFQYYREEENGRGNFPPRFSGLQFPNYSSELNVNALELDDSALYLCASSFQGDSYEQYFGPGTRLTVT.

This chain links TRBV5-5 with TRBJ1-1; 10 bases agree with TRBD1. The CDR3 has 16 amino acids. Germline V CDR1 and CDR2: SGHKS, YYEKEE (reference sequence). Trimming at V came to 0 bases and at J to 7 bases, leaving 9 bases not matched to a gene. CDR3 DNA: TGTGCCAGCAGCTTGGTTTGGGGACAGGGGATCAGTGAAGCTTTCTTT. It encodes CASSLVWGQGISEAFF.

CDR3 in DNA: TGTGCCAGCAGCTACGCAGAGGTAGCATTTTCGGACACTGAAGCTTTCTTT. Translated: CASSYAEVAFSDTEAFF. V and J are TRBV4-2 and TRBJ1-1; no firm D call. The CDR3 contains 17 residues. The germline V gene has CDR1 LGHNA and CDR2 YNFKEQ. Trimming removed 5 bases at V and 3 bases at J, with 22 bases between.

The chain is built from TRBV6-1 and TRBJ2-7; 7 nucleotides align to TRBD1. This CDR3 is 14 amino acids long. Germline CDR1 is MNHNS and CDR2 is SASEGT. V shed 7 bases and J 2 bases; nucleotides not matched to a gene: 8. The CDR3 region has the DNA TGTGCCAGCATCAGACAGGGTCAGGCCTACGAGCAGTACTTC. This gives the protein CASIRQGQAYEQYF.

The V and J genes are TRBV30 and TRBJ2-7; TRBD2 matches 14 bases. Trimming took 3 bases from V and 3 from J; bases not matched to a gene: 1. CDR1 is GTSNPN and CDR2 is SVGIG in the germline V gene (reference sequence). The CDR3 consists of 14 residues. CDR3: CAWRTSGGGYEQYF. The CDR3 DNA follows: TGTGCCTGGAGGACTAGCGGGGGGGGCTACGAGCAGTACTTC.

The chain is built from TRBV5-1 and TRBJ2-7; D possibly corresponds to TRBD1 (8 bases). CDR3 length: 15 amino acids. The V and J ends lost 4 bases and 1 base respectively, with 15 bases between them. Looked up from germline, CDR1 is SGHRS and CDR2 is YFSETQ. The CDR3 spells CASSIGQGGSYEQYF. The CDR3 DNA sequence: TGCGCCAGCAGCATTGGACAGGGAGGGTCCTACGAGCAGTACTTC. Variable domain in full (rest from reference TRBV5-1 and TRBJ2-7): KAGVTQTPRYLIKTRGQQVTLSCSPISGHRSVSWYQQTPGQGLQFLFEYFSETQRNKGNFPGRFSGRQFSNSRSEMNVSTLELGDSALYLCASSIGQGGSYEQYFGPGTRLTVT.

This clone appeared a single time. The chain has TRBV15 and TRBJ2-7; a weak D match, TRBD2 (6 bases). The ends were cut back, 1 base at V and 4 bases at J, with 14 bases in the middle. The CDR3 sequence is 15 residues long. Germline V gene lookup returns CDR1 LNHNV and CDR2 YYDKDF (reference sequence). As DNA, the CDR3 is TGTGCCACCAGCAGAGGGAGGGTCCCCCAATACGAGCAGTACTTC. Translation gives CATSRGRVPQYEQYF.

The CDR3: CASSLVQGGTGELFF. The CDR3 nucleotides are TGTGCCAGCAGCTTAGTCCAGGGTGGAACCGGGGAGCTGTTTTTT. The chain is built from TRBV7-9 and TRBJ2-2; D is possibly TRBD1 (5 bases). CDR1 SEHNR and CDR2 FQNEAQ come from the germline V gene (reference sequence). The V and J ends lost 1 base and 5 bases respectively, with 11 bases between them. This CDR3 is built from 15 residues.

This clone was seen a few times. The CDR3 bases are TGTGCCAGCAGCTTAGGGGCAGATGAAGCTTTCTTT. Protein product: CASSLGADEAFF. The J gene is TRBJ1-1, the V gene TRBV7-9; D remains unclear. Trimming took off 1 base at V and 7 bases at J, with 7 bases between the two ends. This CDR3 is built from 12 residues. CDR1 is SEHNR and CDR2 is FQNEAQ in the germline V gene (reference sequence). The variable domain in full, completed from reference TRBV7-9 and TRBJ1-1, reads DTGVSQNPRHKITKRGQNVTFRCDPISEHNRLYWYRQTLGQGPEFLTYFQNEAQLEKSRLLSDRFSAERPKGSFSTLEIQRTEQGDSAMYLCASSLGADEAFFGQGTRLTVV.

This chain links TRBV28 with TRBJ1-1; a weak D match, TRBD1 (6 bases). The CDR3 is 14 residues long. V gave up 7 bases and J gave up 4 bases, with 16 bases separating them. Germline CDR1 MDHEN, CDR2 SYDVKM. CDR3 amino acids: CASTQGKWSTEAFF. The CDR3, as DNA: TGTGCCAGCACACAGGGAAAGTGGAGCACTGAAGCTTTCTTT.

In its sample, this clone was seen once. The chain joins TRBV14 to TRBJ1-2; 9 positions match TRBD1. The CDR3 length is 16 residues. Losses at the gene ends were 0 bases for V and 3 bases for J; bases not matched to a gene: 5. Germline V gives CDR1 SGHDN, CDR2 FVKESK. The CDR3 spells CASSQDLGTGYYGYTF. The DNA for the CDR3 is TGTGCCAGCAGCCAAGATCTCGGGACAGGGTACTATGGCTACACCTTC. Supplemented by reference TRBV14 and TRBJ1-2, the full variable domain reads EAGVTQFPSHSVIEKGQTVTLRCDPISGHDNLYWYRRVMGKEIKFLLHFVKESKQDESGMPNNRFLAERTGGTYSTLKVQPAELEDSGVYFCASSQDLGTGYYGYTFGSGTRLTVV.

This clone has just one count. J is TRBJ1-1 and V is TRBV19, with D hard to call. This CDR3 has 16 residues. CDR1 is LNHDA, CDR2 SQIVND, per germline (reference sequence). Trimming took off 3 bases at V and 0 bases at J, with 14 bases between the two ends. The CDR3 reads CASSIRAAAVNTEAFF. DNA for the CDR3: TGTGCCAGTAGTATTCGAGCGGCAGCCGTGAACACTGAAGCTTTCTTT.

The chain joins TRBV10-3 to TRBJ2-3; 8 nucleotides match TRBD2. The CDR3 is 17 residues long. V lost 6 bases, J lost 4 bases, and 15 bases stayed unmatched. Germline V gene lookup returns CDR1 ENHRY and CDR2 SYGVKD. Here the CDR3 reads CAIRKAGPSGGADTQYF. CDR3 in DNA: TGTGCCATCAGGAAGGCCGGCCCGAGCGGGGGAGCAGATACGCAGTATTTT.

The chain couples TRBV30 to TRBJ1-5; no reliable D call. Germline V gives CDR1 GTSNPN, CDR2 SVGIG (reference sequence). This CDR3 comprises 14 residues. The V end lost 5 bases, the J end lost 5 bases, and 16 bases lay between the germline ends. CDR3 amino acids: CAWAAWAGDQPQHF. CDR3 nucleotide sequence: TGTGCCTGGGCTGCGTGGGCCGGGGATCAGCCCCAGCATTTT. The variable domain in full, with the rest retrieved from reference TRBV30 and TRBJ1-5, is SQTIHQWPATLVQPVGSPLSLECTVEGTSNPNLYWYRQAAGRGLQLLFYSVGIGQISSEVPQNLSASRPQDRQFILSSKKLLLSDSGFYLCAWAAWAGDQPQHFGDGTRLSIL.

The chain is built from TRBV7-3 and TRBJ2-3, with D possibly being TRBD2 (6 bases). Trimming cost V 4 bases and J 4 bases, with 9 bases left between them. Germline CDR1 reads SGHTA; CDR2 reads FQGTGA. The CDR3 spans 13 residues. The chain's CDR3 is CASSSGLPDTQYF. CDR3 bases: TGTGCCAGCAGCTCGGGACTTCCAGATACGCAGTATTTT.

The chain carries TRBV19 and TRBJ2-5; possible D gene TRBD2, 6 bases. Trimming took off 1 base at V and 5 bases at J, with 14 bases between the two ends. The CDR3 spans 15 residues. The germline gives CDR1 LNHDA, CDR2 SQIVND (reference sequence). The CDR3 protein is CASSIASSRGETQYF. In DNA form, the CDR3 reads TGTGCCAGTAGTATAGCCTCCTCTCGGGGGGAGACCCAGTACTTC. Full variable domain (missing parts from reference TRBV19 and TRBJ2-5): DGGITQSPKYLFRKEGQNVTLSCEQNLNHDAMYWYRQDPGQGLRLIYYSQIVNDFQKGDIAEGYSVSREKKESFPLTVTSAQKNPTAFYLCASSIASSRGETQYFGPGTRLLVL.

V gene TRBV6-4 combines with J gene TRBJ1-2; 12 bases match TRBD1. J gave up 3 bases and V 2 bases, and 10 bases lay outside the gene matches. The CDR3 runs 18 residues. In germline, CDR1 is MRHNA, CDR2 SNTAGT. The CDR3 is CASSDGGQGARDDYGYTF. DNA for the CDR3: TGTGCCAGCAGTGACGGGGGACAGGGGGCGCGGGACGACTATGGCTACACCTTC.

J is TRBJ2-3 and V is TRBV9; TRBD2 matches 11 bases. J lost 4 bases, V lost 0 bases, and 1 base had no gene match. Germline V gene sequence: CDR1 SGDLS, CDR2 YYNGEE. The CDR3 runs 15 residues. The CDR3 DNA follows: TGTGCCAGCAGCGTAGGACTAGCGGGGTCAGATACGCAGTATTTT. This sequence encodes CASSVGLAGSDTQYF.

This clone was counted only a few times. The V call is TRBV7-3, the J call TRBJ2-5; 10 bases are shared with TRBD2. Trimming took 5 bases from V and 2 from J; bases not matched to a gene: 8. The CDR3 is 16 residues long. Germline V lookup: CDR1 SGHTA, CDR2 FQGTGA. The CDR3, as DNA: TGTGCCAGCAGCCCCGTTAGCGGGGGGATACAAGAGACCCAGTACTTC. The encoded protein is CASSPVSGGIQETQYF. Full variable domain (remainder filled in from reference TRBV7-3 and TRBJ2-5): GAGVSQTPSNKVTEKGKYVELRCDPISGHTALYWYRQSLGQGPEFLIYFQGTGAADDSGLPNDRFFAVRPEGSVSTLKIQRTERGDSAVYLCASSPVSGGIQETQYFGPGTRLLVL.

The chain links TRBV27 to TRBJ2-7; 7 bases align to TRBD1. V trimming: 3 bases; J trimming: 4 bases; junction bases outside the gene matches: 9. This CDR3 contains 15 residues. From germline, CDR1 is MNHEY and CDR2 SMNVEV (reference sequence). Here the CDR3 reads CASSFRQGVTYEQYF. The DNA of the CDR3 is TGTGCCAGCAGTTTTAGGCAGGGGGTAACTTACGAGCAGTACTTC.

The genes are TRBV5-4 and TRBJ1-2, with TRBD1 identical over 10 bases. Germline V gene sequence: CDR1 SGHNT, CDR2 YYREEE (reference sequence). Germline trimming cut 4 bases from V and 2 bases from J; bases unmatched to any gene: 8. The CDR3 consists of 16 residues. The CDR3: CASSGAGTGANYGYTF. CDR3 DNA: TGTGCCAGCAGCGGCGCCGGGACAGGGGCCAACTATGGCTACACCTTC. The full variable domain, in which reference TRBV5-4 and TRBJ1-2 provide the parts outside the CDR3, is ETGVTQSPTHLIKTRGQQVTLRCSSQSGHNTVSWYQQALGQGPQFIFQYYREEENGRGNFPPRFSGLQFPNYSSELNVNALELDDSALYLCASSGAGTGANYGYTFGSGTRLTVV.

The chain links TRBV4-1 to TRBJ2-3; D is uncertain. V was pared by 2 bases and J by 0 bases, with 21 bases between. There are 19 residues in the CDR3. CDR1 and CDR2 from the germline V gene are MGHRA and YSYEKL. The CDR3 DNA reads as TGCGCCAGCAGCCAAATTGCGGATCTAGTTTACCCTAGCACAGATACGCAGTATTTT. The encoded protein is CASSQIADLVYPSTDTQYF.

The rearrangement links TRBV11-2 to TRBJ2-5; the D is unclear. The CDR3 extends over 14 amino acids. The V gene lost 4 bases and the J gene lost 5 bases, with 14 bases spanning the gap. Germline lookup yields CDR1 SGHAT and CDR2 FQNNGV. Written as DNA, the CDR3 is TGTGCCAGCAGCTCTTCGACATTTATCGAGACCCAGTACTTC. Translating gives CASSSSTFIETQYF.

This clone was counted a few times. The chain joins TRBV30 to TRBJ1-2; 8 nucleotides match TRBD1. Looked up from germline, CDR1 is GTSNPN and CDR2 is SVGIG (reference sequence). V lost 5 bases and J lost 4; bases outside the gene matches: 12. The CDR3 contains 15 residues. For the CDR3, the DNA is TGTGCCTGGGGGGATCCCGGGACAGGTCCCTATGGCTACACCTTC. It specifies CAWGDPGTGPYGYTF.

This clone was seen once. The V and J genes are TRBV4-2 and TRBJ2-3; 9 bases line up with TRBD2. The germline V gene has CDR1 LGHNA and CDR2 YNFKEQ. With 1 base clipped from V and 7 bases from J, the junction kept 6 bases outside the gene matches. This CDR3 is 15 amino acids long. The CDR3 bases are TGTGCCAGCAGCCAAGTTGGCGGGGGGGCCAATACGCAGTATTTT. This sequence encodes CASSQVGGGANTQYF.

This chain connects TRBV7-3 to TRBJ2-2; 7 bases are a match to TRBD2. V gave up 2 bases and J gave up 5 bases; unmatched junction bases: 11. Germline lookup yields CDR1 SGHTA and CDR2 FQGTGA. The CDR3 extends over 17 amino acids. Here the CDR3 DNA reads TGTGCCAGCAGCTTATGGGGTTTAGCGGGTATTACCGGGGAGCTGTTTTTT. It yields the protein CASSLWGLAGITGELFF.

The J gene is TRBJ1-4, the V gene TRBV4-3; possible D gene TRBD1, 6 bases. Germline CDR1 LGHNA, CDR2 YSLEER. With 0 bases removed from V and 0 bases from J, the gap between germline ends came to 14 bases. CDR3 length: 18 residues. The CDR3 region is CASSQDGGQKATNEKLFF. CDR3 sequence (DNA): TGCGCCAGCAGCCAAGATGGGGGACAAAAAGCAACTAATGAAAAACTGTTTTTT.